There are a few counts of the clone carrying this T cell receptor beta chain. Its antigen is unidentified. The sample belongs to a study of T cell repertoires in cytomegalovirus infection. Study-level information: CMV epitopes in the study were HLA-C-restricted (recently identified) and HLA-B-restricted (well studied). Matching HLA type, along with CMV infection, was indicated by public TCR beta signatures. Notes on the study in general: Summed frequency of public TCR beta families distinguished CMV carriers with the relevant HLA. The ex vivo response was dominated by HLA-C-restricted CMV-specific TCR beta clonotypes.

Via MiXCR, TCRdb re-called the reads, giving one row per CDR3 protein. The sample gives approximately 120,000 distinct CDR3 sequences, around 30% of which show up once; about 81% is in the top ten. With V trimmed by 5 bases and J by 0 bases, 7 bases remained unmatched. Germline CDR1 is SGHDT and CDR2 is YYEEEE. This CDR3 spans 16 amino acids. The chain is built from TRBV5-6 and TRBJ1-1; 10 nucleotides align to TRBD1. The receptor's source is a human donor in good health (CMV status not recorded). Some clones in this sample may be carry-over from other donors' samples. The sample was CD8+ T cells from cultured PBMCs, taken from culture after CMV antigen stimulation. CDR3 loop: CASRRTGQGMNTEAFF. CDR3 nucleotide sequence: TGTGCCAGCAGACGTACGGGACAGGGGATGAACACTGAAGCTTTCTTT.